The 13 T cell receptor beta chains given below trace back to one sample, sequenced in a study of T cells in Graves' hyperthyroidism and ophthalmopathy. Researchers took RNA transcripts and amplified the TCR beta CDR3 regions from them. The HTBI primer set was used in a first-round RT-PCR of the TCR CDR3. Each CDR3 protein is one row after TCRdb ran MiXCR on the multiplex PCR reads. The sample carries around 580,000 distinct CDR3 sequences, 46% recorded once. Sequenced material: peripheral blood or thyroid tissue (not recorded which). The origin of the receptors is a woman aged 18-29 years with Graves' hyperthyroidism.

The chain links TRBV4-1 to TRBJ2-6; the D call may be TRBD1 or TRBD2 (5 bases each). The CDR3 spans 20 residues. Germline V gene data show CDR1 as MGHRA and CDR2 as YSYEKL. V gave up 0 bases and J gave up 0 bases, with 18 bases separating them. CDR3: CASSQDQPGRFFSGANVLTF. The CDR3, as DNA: TGCGCCAGCAGCCAAGATCAACCAGGGAGATTTTTCTCTGGGGCCAACGTCCTGACTTTC.

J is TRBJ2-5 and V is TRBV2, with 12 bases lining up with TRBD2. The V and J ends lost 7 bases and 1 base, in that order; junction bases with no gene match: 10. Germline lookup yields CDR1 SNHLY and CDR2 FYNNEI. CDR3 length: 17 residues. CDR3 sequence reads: CASTEGLAGRGQETQYF. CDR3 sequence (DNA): TGTGCCAGCACCGAGGGACTAGCGGGTCGAGGCCAAGAGACCCAGTACTTC.

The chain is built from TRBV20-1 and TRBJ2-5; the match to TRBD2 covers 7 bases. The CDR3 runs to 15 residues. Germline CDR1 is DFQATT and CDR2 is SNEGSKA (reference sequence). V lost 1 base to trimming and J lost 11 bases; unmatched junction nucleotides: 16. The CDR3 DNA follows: TGCAGTGCTAGAGTAGCGCGGGAGATCACAGATACGCAGTACTTC. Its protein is CSARVAREITDTQYF.

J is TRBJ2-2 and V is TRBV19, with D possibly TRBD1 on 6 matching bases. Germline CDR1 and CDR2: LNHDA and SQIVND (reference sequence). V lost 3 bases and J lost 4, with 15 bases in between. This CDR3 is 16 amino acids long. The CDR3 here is CASSMGRGSGTGELFF. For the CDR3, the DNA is TGTGCCAGTAGTATGGGCAGGGGATCGGGCACCGGGGAGCTGTTTTTT.

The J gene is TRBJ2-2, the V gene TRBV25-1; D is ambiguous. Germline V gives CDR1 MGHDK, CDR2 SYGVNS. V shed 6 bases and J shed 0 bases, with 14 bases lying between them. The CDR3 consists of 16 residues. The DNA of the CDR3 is TGTGCCAGCAGCCAAGTAACGGCCTCGAACACCGGGGAGCTGTTTTTT. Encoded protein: CASSQVTASNTGELFF.

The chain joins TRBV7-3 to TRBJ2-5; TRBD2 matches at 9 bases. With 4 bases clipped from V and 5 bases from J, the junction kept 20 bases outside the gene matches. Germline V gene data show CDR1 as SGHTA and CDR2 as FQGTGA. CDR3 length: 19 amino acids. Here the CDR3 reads CASSYLGTSSYTGMETQYF. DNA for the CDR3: TGTGCCAGCAGCTACCTAGGGACTAGCTCCTACACAGGGATGGAGACCCAGTACTTC.

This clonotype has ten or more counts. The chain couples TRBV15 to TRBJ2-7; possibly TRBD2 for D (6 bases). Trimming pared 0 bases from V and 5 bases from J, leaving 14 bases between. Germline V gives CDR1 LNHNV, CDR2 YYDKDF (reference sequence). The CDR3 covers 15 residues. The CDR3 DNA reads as TGTGCCACCAGCAGAGATGAGGAGGGAATGGACGAGCAGTACTTC. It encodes CATSRDEEGMDEQYF.

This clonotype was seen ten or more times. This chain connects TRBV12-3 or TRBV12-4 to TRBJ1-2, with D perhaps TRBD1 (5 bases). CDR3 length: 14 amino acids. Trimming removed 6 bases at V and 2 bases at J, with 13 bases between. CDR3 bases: TGTGCCAGCAGGCCGGGACGGCTAAACTATGGCTACACCTTC. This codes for CASRPGRLNYGYTF.

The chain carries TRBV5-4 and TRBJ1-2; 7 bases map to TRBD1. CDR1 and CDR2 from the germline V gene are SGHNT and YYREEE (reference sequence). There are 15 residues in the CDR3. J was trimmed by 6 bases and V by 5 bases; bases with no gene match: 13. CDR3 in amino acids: CASSRLPPGTDGYTF. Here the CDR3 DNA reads TGTGCCAGCAGTCGCCTTCCCCCCGGGACAGATGGCTACACCTTC.

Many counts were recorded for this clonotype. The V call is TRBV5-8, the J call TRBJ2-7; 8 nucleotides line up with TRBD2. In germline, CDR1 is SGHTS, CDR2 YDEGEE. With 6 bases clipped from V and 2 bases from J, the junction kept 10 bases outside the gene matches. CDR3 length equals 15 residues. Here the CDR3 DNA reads TGTGCCAGCACAGAACGGGAGGGCCCAACCTACGAGCAGTACTTC. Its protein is CASTEREGPTYEQYF.

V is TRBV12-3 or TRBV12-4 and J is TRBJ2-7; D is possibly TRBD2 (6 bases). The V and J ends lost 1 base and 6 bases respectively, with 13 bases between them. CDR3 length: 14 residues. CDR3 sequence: CASSLGREEGEQYF. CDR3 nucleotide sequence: TGTGCCAGCAGTTTAGGCCGCGAGGAGGGCGAGCAGTACTTC.

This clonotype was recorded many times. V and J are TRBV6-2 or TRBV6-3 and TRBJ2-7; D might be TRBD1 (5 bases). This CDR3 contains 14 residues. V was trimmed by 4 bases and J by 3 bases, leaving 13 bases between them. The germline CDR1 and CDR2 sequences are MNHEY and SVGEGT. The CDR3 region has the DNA TGTGCCAGCAGTTTAGGGGATCGCATCTACGAGCAGTACTTC. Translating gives CASSLGDRIYEQYF.

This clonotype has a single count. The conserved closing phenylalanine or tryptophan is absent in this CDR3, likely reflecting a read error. The DNA of the CDR3 is TGTGCCAGTAGGGGGTTCAAGAGAAATGGCTACACCTAC. Protein: CASRGFKRNGYTY. The chain has TRBV7-8 and TRBJ1-2; maybe TRBD1 (6 bases). CDR1 SGHVS and CDR2 FQNEAQ come from the germline V gene. The CDR3 consists of 13 residues. V lost 9 bases and J 6 bases, leaving 17 bases between the germline ends.